Listed here are 3 T cell receptor beta chains from one sample, sequenced in a study of T cells in Graves' hyperthyroidism and ophthalmopathy. Authors of the study amplified TCR beta CDR3 regions from RNA transcripts. TCR CDR3 underwent first-round RT-PCR with the HTBI primer set. TCRdb re-analysed the multiplex PCR reads in MiXCR, keeping a single row per CDR3 protein. This table has approximately 370,000 distinct CDR3 sequences, approximately 15% appearing once. The specimen was blood. The receptors were sampled from a woman in her 30s with Graves' hyperthyroidism.

This clonotype has only a few counts. CDR3: CASSVAGFLNTEAFF. In DNA form, the CDR3 reads TGTGCCAGTAGTGTGGCAGGGTTTCTGAACACTGAAGCTTTCTTT. V and J are TRBV19 and TRBJ1-1, with D maybe TRBD1 (5 bases). The V end was cut by 5 bases, the J end by 0 bases, with 13 bases between. The germline V gene encodes CDR1 LNHDA and CDR2 SQIVND (reference sequence). This CDR3 has 15 residues.

J is TRBJ2-7 and V is TRBV18; 10 nucleotides match TRBD2. Germline lookup yields CDR1 KGHSH and CDR2 LQKENI. The CDR3 extends over 15 amino acids. The V and J ends lost 1 base and 4 bases, in that order; junction bases with no gene match: 4. CDR3 DNA sequence: TGTGCCAGCTCACCACAGCCTAGCGGGGGTTACGAGCAGTACTTC. As protein: CASSPQPSGGYEQYF.

The rearrangement uses TRBV7-2 and TRBJ2-7; the match to TRBD2 covers 11 bases. This CDR3 spans 15 amino acids. Germline V gene lookup returns CDR1 SGHTA and CDR2 FQGNSA. V was pared by 5 bases and J by 4 bases, with 7 bases of the junction left unmatched. CDR3 sequence reads: CASSQWTSGPYEQYF. The CDR3 bases are TGTGCCAGCAGCCAATGGACTAGCGGGCCATACGAGCAGTACTTC.